A selection of T cell receptor beta chains follows, all from one sample in a study of T cells after yellow fever vaccination. TCRdb processed the 5' RACE reads anew with MiXCR; each CDR3 protein has one entry. The profile shows roughly 320,000 distinct CDR3 sequences, around 11% of them singletons. The starting material was CD4+ T cells sorted from PBMCs, obtained 45 days after the yellow fever booster vaccination. The source is a man aged 18 to 35 who received the YFV17D yellow fever vaccine. The CDR3 runs from the conserved cysteine through the conserved F or W.

>TRBJ2-1|TRBV2
CASSVDRNEQFF
>TRBJ2-3|TRBV4-1
CASSQGLGGLTDTQYF
>TRBJ2-2|TRBV28
CASSLWGAGLTGELFF
>TRBJ1-2|TRBV11-2
CASSLRTGFWGYTF
>TRBJ2-3|TRBV20-1
CSAPDPGRTDTQYF
>TRBJ1-4|TRBV18
CASSPPSENEKLFF
>TRBJ2-3|TRBV7-2
CASSLGGTSGSTDTQYF
>TRBJ2-1|TRBV11-1
CASNPGQRGGHFRNEQFF
>TRBJ2-1|TRBV1
CTSSLGTPVEGQFF
>TRBJ2-3|TRBV4-2
CASSRSRDTQYF
>TRBJ2-1|TRBV20-1
CSPVAGSYNEQFF
>TRBJ1-1|TRBV11-3
CASSRGEVTEAFF
>TRBJ2-5|TRBV5-4
CASSLRTQETQYF
>TRBJ1-2|TRBV5-1
CASSPDRGAPYGYTF
>TRBJ1-3|TRBV27
CASSSILSSGNTIYF
>TRBJ1-2|TRBV12-3/TRBV12-4
CASSRQGAGGYTF
>TRBJ1-5|TRBV7-3
CALKSGPRPQHF
>TRBJ2-1|TRBV11-2
CASRRELSSYNEQFF
>TRBJ2-2|TRBV24-1
CATMQASSTGELFF
>TRBJ2-1|TRBV9
CASSGTGTGMSEQFF
>TRBJ1-2|TRBV9
CASSSPRGPEDYTF
>TRBJ1-1|TRBV4-1
CASMGLTRNEAFF
>TRBJ2-5|TRBV3-1
CASGTTSRTQYF
>TRBJ2-7|TRBV3-1
CASSRGAEGQYF
>TRBJ2-3|TRBV7-2
CASSTGLRPDTQYF
>TRBJ1-2|TRBV9
CASSPYRIHNYGYTF
>TRBJ1-5|TRBV2
CATEGIRSNQPQHF
>TRBJ1-1|TRBV2
CASSKNRAEDTEAFF
>TRBJ1-5|TRBV5-1
CASSLTQNQPQHF
>TRBJ1-2|TRBV12-3/TRBV12-4
CASRVSANYGYTF
>TRBJ2-5|TRBV18
CASSWRQQETQYF
>TRBJ1-2|TRBV4-2
CASRAGTDGYTF
>TRBJ2-5|TRBV18
CASSPPAGMETQYF
>TRBJ2-2|TRBV6-1
CASSAQTGNGELFF
>TRBJ1-3|TRBV7-8
CASSLLTGDGGNTIYF
>TRBJ2-1|TRBV10-1
CASRGQGDHEQFF